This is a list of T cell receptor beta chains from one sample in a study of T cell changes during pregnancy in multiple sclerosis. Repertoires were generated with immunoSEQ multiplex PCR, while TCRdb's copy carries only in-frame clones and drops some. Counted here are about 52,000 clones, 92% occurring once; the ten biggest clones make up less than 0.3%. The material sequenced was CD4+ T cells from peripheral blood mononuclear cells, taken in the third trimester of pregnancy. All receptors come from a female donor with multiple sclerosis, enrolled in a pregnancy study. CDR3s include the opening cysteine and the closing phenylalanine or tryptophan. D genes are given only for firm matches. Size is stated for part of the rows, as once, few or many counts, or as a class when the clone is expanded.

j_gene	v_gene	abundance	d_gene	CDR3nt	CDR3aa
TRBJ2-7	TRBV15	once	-	TGTGCCACCAGCAGAGATTGGCAGGGGGGCCAGAACGAGCAGTACTTC	CATSRDWQGGQNEQYF
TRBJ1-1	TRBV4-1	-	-	TGCGCCAGCAGCCAAGTAGGCAGGGCGGACACTGAAGCTTTCTTT	CASSQVGRADTEAFF
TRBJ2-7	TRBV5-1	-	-	TGCGCCAGCAGCTTTATCCATGGGGGGATCTCCTACGAGCAGTACTTC	CASSFIHGGISYEQYF
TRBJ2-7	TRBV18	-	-	TGTGCCAGCTCACCTTCAGGGTCGGGCTACGAGCAGTACTTC	CASSPSGSGYEQYF
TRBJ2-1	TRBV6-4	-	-	TGTGCCAGCAGTGCAGAGTCAGGGGGGCACAATGAGCAGTTCTTC	CASSAESGGHNEQFF
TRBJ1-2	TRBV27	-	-	TGTGCCAGCAGTCGAACGGGCCAGGGGAGTTTCGGAGGCTACACCTTC	CASSRTGQGSFGGYTF
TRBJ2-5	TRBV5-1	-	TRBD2	TGCGCCAGCAGATCCGGGACTAGCGGGGTAGACCAAGAGACCCAGTACTTC	CASRSGTSGVDQETQYF
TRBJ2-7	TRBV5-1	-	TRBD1	TGCGCCAGCAGCTTGGTATCCGGGACAGCCTACGAGCAGTACTTC	CASSLVSGTAYEQYF
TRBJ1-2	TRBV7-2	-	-	TGTGCCAGCAGCTTAGCCTCTGGGGACACCTCTAACTATGGCTACACCTTC	CASSLASGDTSNYGYTF
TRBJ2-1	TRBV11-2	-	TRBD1	TGTGCCAGCAGCTTATTGGCAGGGGGTTTCAATGAGCAGTTCTTC	CASSLLAGGFNEQFF
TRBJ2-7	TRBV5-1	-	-	TGCGCCAGCAGCGTAGCGCTGACGTCCTACGAGCAGTACTTC	CASSVALTSYEQYF
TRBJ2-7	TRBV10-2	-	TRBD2	TGCGCCAGCAGTGCTTGGGGGGGGGACGAGCAGTACTTC	CASSAWGGDEQYF
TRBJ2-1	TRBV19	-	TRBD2	TGTGCCAGTAGCCCCGGGACTAGCGGGATTGGTGAGCAGTTCTTC	CASSPGTSGIGEQFF
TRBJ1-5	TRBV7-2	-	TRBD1	TGTGCCAGCAGCTTAGAGGGGGCGAAGGGTCAGCCCCAGCATTTT	CASSLEGAKGQPQHF